The 27 T cell receptor beta chains below come from one sample, sequenced in a study of blood T cell repertoires in COVID-19 (dated by TCRdb to 2020 to 2021). Receptor libraries were prepared by the immunoSEQ multiplex PCR assay. The table comes from immuneACCESS by way of TCRdb, which keeps in-frame sequences with V and J called. Part of the clones is missing from these tables; in studies checked, under half for an unresolved V gene and the rest for unknown reasons. This sample holds 200,000 or so clones; roughly 89% were observed only once. Clones ranked in the top ten supply under 4% of the sample. Sequencing input: PBMCs or T cells enriched from blood (not recorded which). All receptors derive from a woman between 40 and 50 years old with acute COVID-19.

The chain has TRBV5-1 and TRBJ1-2; D remains unclear. From germline, CDR1 is SGHRS and CDR2 YFSETQ. Trimming took 0 bases from V and 4 from J, leaving 13 bases between them. This CDR3 is built from 15 residues. This CDR3 reads CASSLDGIAGYGYTF. The CDR3 DNA is TGCGCCAGCAGCTTGGATGGGATAGCGGGCTATGGCTACACCTTC. The variable domain in full, completed from reference TRBV5-1 and TRBJ1-2, reads KAGVTQTPRYLIKTRGQQVTLSCSPISGHRSVSWYQQTPGQGLQFLFEYFSETQRNKGNFPGRFSGRQFSNSRSEMNVSTLELGDSALYLCASSLDGIAGYGYTFGSGTRLTVV.

This rearrangement joins TRBV19 to TRBJ1-1, with D perhaps TRBD1 (5 bases). This CDR3 spans 13 amino acids. Germline V gives CDR1 LNHDA, CDR2 SQIVND (reference sequence). V was shortened by 7 bases and J by 6 bases, with 15 bases between the two germline ends. This chain's CDR3 is CASTARAVPEAFF. In DNA form, the CDR3 reads TGTGCCAGTACCGCCAGGGCGGTTCCTGAAGCTTTCTTT.

The chain joins TRBV5-1 to TRBJ2-7; 7 nucleotides agree with TRBD1. CDR3 length: 16 residues. Unmatched junction bases numbered 10, after V lost 0 bases and J lost 4 bases. Germline CDR1 is SGHRS and CDR2 is YFSETQ. CDR3 DNA sequence: TGCGCCAGCAGCTTGGGCCACCGGGACAGTAAGTACGAGCAGTACTTC. It translates to CASSLGHRDSKYEQYF.

This clone is a singleton in its sample. The rearrangement joins TRBV30 to TRBJ1-5; a weak D match, TRBD1 (6 bases). The CDR3 consists of 15 residues. From germline, CDR1 is GTSNPN and CDR2 SVGIG (reference sequence). Trimming removed 2 bases from V and 2 bases from J, with 13 bases in between. The CDR3 here is CAWSRTALGNQPQHF. For the CDR3, the DNA is TGTGCCTGGAGTAGGACAGCCCTGGGCAATCAGCCCCAGCATTTT.

The J gene is TRBJ1-4, the V gene TRBV5-4; 8 bases are a match to TRBD1. This CDR3 comprises 16 residues. V lost 4 bases, J lost 5 bases, and 10 bases stayed unmatched. The germline V gene has CDR1 SGHNT and CDR2 YYREEE (reference sequence). The CDR3, as DNA: TGTGCCAGCAGCCCCGGACAGGGAGGGATGAATGAAAAACTGTTTTTT. Translation: CASSPGQGGMNEKLFF.

The CDR3 DNA follows: TGTGCCAGTAGTAAGGCCGGGACACTCTACGGCGATCAGCCCCAGCATTTT. It codes for CASSKAGTLYGDQPQHF. V and J are TRBV19 and TRBJ1-5, with D perhaps matching TRBD1 (6 bases). Germline CDR1 and CDR2: LNHDA and SQIVND (reference sequence). V was cut by 4 bases and J by 5 bases, with 21 bases left in between. The CDR3 length is 17 residues.

There are a few counts of this clone. The rearrangement uses TRBV11-2 and TRBJ1-1, with D tentatively TRBD1 (6 bases). Germline CDR1 and CDR2: SGHAT and FQNNGV. The CDR3 consists of 13 residues. Trimming removed 2 bases at V and 7 bases at J, with 11 bases between. CDR3 in amino acids: CASSLPGADEAFF. In DNA, the CDR3 is TGTGCCAGCAGCTTACCAGGGGCAGATGAAGCTTTCTTT.

This clone was observed a handful of times. The V and J genes are TRBV3-1 (or the pseudogene TRBV3-2) and TRBJ2-2, with TRBD2 matching over 8 bases. The V and J ends lost 4 bases and 2 bases, in that order; junction bases with no gene match: 15. CDR3 length: 19 residues. The germline V gene has CDR1 LGHDT and CDR2 YNNKEL (reference sequence). The DNA of the CDR3 is TGTGCCAGCAGCCCCCTCGCCCGCGGGGGGAGAACTAACACCGGGGAGCTGTTTTTT. This gives the protein CASSPLARGGRTNTGELFF.

This clone was counted once. This sequence joins TRBV5-1 and TRBJ1-2; D unclear. CDR3 length equals 14 residues. Per the germline V gene, CDR1 is SGHRS and CDR2 is YFSETQ. Trimming pared 0 bases from V and 8 bases from J, leaving 14 bases between. CDR3 sequence (DNA): TGCGCCAGCAGCTTGGCGGCGCGAGGAGAGGGCTACACCTTC. Protein sequence: CASSLAARGEGYTF.

CDR3 bases: TGTGCCAGCAGTGAATTTAACAGGGAAAGTGGCTACACCTTC. Residues: CASSEFNRESGYTF. V is TRBV2 and J is TRBJ1-2, with D possibly being TRBD1 (6 bases). The CDR3 is 14 amino acids. Trimming cost V 2 bases and J 7 bases, with 14 bases left between them. The V gene's germline CDR1 is SNHLY and CDR2 FYNNEI.

The chain links TRBV9 to TRBJ1-2, with TRBD1 identical over 7 bases. J was trimmed by 5 bases and V by 3 bases; bases with no gene match: 13. This CDR3 comprises 16 residues. Germline-derived CDR1 and CDR2 are SGDLS and YYNGEE. For the CDR3, the DNA is TGTGCCAGCAGCGGAGCACAGGGGCCGGAGGTGTATGGCTACACCTTC. Protein: CASSGAQGPEVYGYTF.

J is TRBJ2-5 and V is TRBV4-2; D may be TRBD2 (6 bases). The V end lost 2 bases, the J end lost 5 bases, and 9 bases lay between the germline ends. Germline loops: CDR1 LGHNA, CDR2 YNFKEQ. The CDR3 sequence is 13 residues long. The CDR3 DNA follows: TGTGCCAGCAGCCAAACTCGGGGGGAGACCCAGTACTTC. The encoded protein is CASSQTRGETQYF.

The CDR3 DNA follows: TGTGCCAGCAGCGTAGGAGCGGGGAGCGGGTCCGAGCAGTACTTC. Translation: CASSVGAGSGSEQYF. The chain combines TRBV9 with TRBJ2-7; 7 nucleotides line up with TRBD2. The germline V gene has CDR1 SGDLS and CDR2 YYNGEE. The V gene end was trimmed by 0 bases and the J gene end by 6 bases; junction bases not matched to a gene: 9. This CDR3 comprises 15 residues.

This clone was observed many times. This CDR3 reads CASSTKGMTGSNQPQHF. The CDR3 bases are TGTGCCAGTAGTACCAAAGGGATGACAGGATCCAATCAGCCCCAGCATTTT. The J gene is TRBJ1-5, the V gene TRBV19, with D possibly being TRBD1 (6 bases). This CDR3 is built from 17 residues. Germline V CDR1 and CDR2: LNHDA, SQIVND (reference sequence). V was shortened by 4 bases and J by 3 bases, with 19 bases between the two germline ends. The variable domain in full, with the rest retrieved from reference TRBV19 and TRBJ1-5, is DGGITQSPKYLFRKEGQNVTLSCEQNLNHDAMYWYRQDPGQGLRLIYYSQIVNDFQKGDIAEGYSVSREKKESFPLTVTSAQKNPTAFYLCASSTKGMTGSNQPQHFGDGTRLSIL.

This chain links TRBV5-1 with TRBJ2-4, with 11 bases fitting TRBD2. With V trimmed by 4 bases and J by 8 bases, 14 bases remained unmatched. CDR1 and CDR2 (germline): SGHRS, YFSETQ. This CDR3 is built from 17 residues. The CDR3 DNA sequence: TGCGCCAGCAGCCCTGGGGATAGCGGGGGGGCATGGGACATTCAGTACTTC. It encodes CASSPGDSGGAWDIQYF.

This sequence joins TRBV11-3 and TRBJ2-2; no definite D call. This CDR3 comprises 16 residues. Germline V CDR1 and CDR2: SGHNT, YENEEA. V lost 1 base and J 4 bases, leaving 13 bases between the germline ends. This chain's CDR3 is CASSLGTRPGTGELFF. DNA for the CDR3: TGTGCCAGCAGCTTAGGAACAAGGCCGGGCACCGGGGAGCTGTTTTTT.

The chain couples TRBV12-3 or TRBV12-4 to TRBJ2-1, with 8 bases that match TRBD1. The V gene end was trimmed by 9 bases and the J gene end by 10 bases; junction bases not matched to a gene: 11. The CDR3 is 13 residues long. For the CDR3, the DNA is TGTGCCAGTTGCCAGACAGGGGTGGACGAGCAGTTCTTC. Protein sequence: CASCQTGVDEQFF.

This chain uses TRBV29-1 with TRBJ1-2; tentative D call: TRBD1 (5 bases). The CDR3 extends over 15 amino acids. V gave up 1 base and J gave up 8 bases, with 20 bases separating them. Germline assignment: CDR1 SQVTM and CDR2 ANQGSEA. The CDR3 protein is CSVEVLGQGRYGYTF. Here the CDR3 DNA reads TGCAGCGTTGAAGTACTTGGTCAGGGCAGGTACGGCTACACCTTC.

For this clone: At the DNA level, this CDR3 is encoded by other sequences in the same sample as well. The chain joins TRBV7-3 to TRBJ2-2; 8 nucleotides align to TRBD1. Germline loops: CDR1 SGHTA, CDR2 FQGTGA. The V segment lost 5 bases and the J segment 5 bases; nucleotides outside the gene matches: 4. The CDR3 runs 14 residues. For the CDR3, the DNA is TGTGCCAGCAGCCTGACAGGGGCTACCGGGGAGCTGTTTTTT. It codes for CASSLTGATGELFF.

The chain carries TRBV9 and TRBJ1-2; 7 bases line up with TRBD1. The CDR3 runs to 14 residues. With 3 bases clipped from V and 4 bases from J, the junction kept 6 bases outside the gene matches. From germline, CDR1 is SGDLS and CDR2 YYNGEE. CDR3 sequence reads: CASSAGQARYGYTF. The CDR3 DNA sequence: TGTGCCAGCAGCGCCGGACAGGCTCGCTATGGCTACACCTTC.

This clone was detected a few times. This rearrangement joins TRBV11-2 to TRBJ2-2, with 7 nucleotides matching TRBD1. V shed 1 base and J 4 bases; nucleotides not matched to a gene: 3. CDR1 and CDR2 from the germline V gene are SGHAT and FQNNGV. This CDR3 is 15 amino acids long. CDR3 DNA: TGTGCCAGCAGCTTAGGACAGGGTACCACCGGGGAGCTGTTTTTT. Translating it yields CASSLGQGTTGELFF.

This clone was recorded only once. V gene TRBV14 combines with J gene TRBJ1-1; D gene unclear. Germline CDR1 reads SGHDN; CDR2 reads FVKESK. V lost 3 bases to trimming and J lost 6 bases, with 20 bases between them. This CDR3 contains 16 residues. The CDR3 sequence: CASSQASGWRLSEAFF. Written as DNA, the CDR3 is TGTGCCAGCAGCCAGGCGAGCGGGTGGCGTCTCTCTGAAGCTTTCTTT.

V and J are TRBV30 and TRBJ2-7; D gene uncertain. There are 13 residues in the CDR3. CDR1 is GTSNPN, CDR2 SVGIG, per germline (reference sequence). V dropped 4 bases and J dropped 2 bases, with 12 bases sitting between them. This chain's CDR3 is CAWIGPSTYEQYF. DNA of the CDR3: TGTGCCTGGATTGGGCCCAGCACCTACGAGCAGTACTTC.

The rearrangement links TRBV4-1 to TRBJ2-1; D unclear. In germline, CDR1 is MGHRA, CDR2 YSYEKL. Trimming cost V 0 bases and J 0 bases, with 15 bases left between them. This CDR3 has 18 amino acids. The CDR3 DNA reads as TGCGCCAGCAGCCAAGATGTACACTATGCGAGCTCCTACAATGAGCAGTTCTTC. It is translated as CASSQDVHYASSYNEQFF.

CDR3 residues: CASRGGSGGLYEQYF. In DNA form, the CDR3 reads TGTGCCAGCAGAGGGGGGAGCGGGGGGTTATACGAGCAGTACTTC. The chain recombines TRBV6-6 with TRBJ2-7; TRBD2 agrees at 9 bases. The J segment lost 4 bases and the V segment lost 6 bases, leaving 10 bases of the junction unmatched. CDR3 length equals 15 residues. From germline, CDR1 is MNHNY and CDR2 SVGAGI (reference sequence).

Concerning this clone itself: The junction departs from germline at one end; a sequencing error may be responsible. This chain connects TRBV7-7 to TRBJ2-3, with 9 bases identical to TRBD2. The CDR3 spans 15 residues. The V gene's germline CDR1 is SSHAT and CDR2 FNYEAQ (reference sequence). CDR3 sequence: CASSQSGGLTDTQYF. The CDR3 DNA is TGTGCTAGCAGCCAGAGCGGGGGGCTCACAGATACGCAGTATTTT.

V gene TRBV3-1 (or the pseudogene TRBV3-2) combines with J gene TRBJ2-2, with D unclear. CDR3 size: 11 residues. The V end lost 6 bases, the J end lost 7 bases, and 6 bases lay between the germline ends. Germline V gene sequence: CDR1 LGHDT, CDR2 YNNKEL (reference sequence). The CDR3 DNA sequence: TGTGCCAGCAGGCTAGACGGGGAGCTGTTTTTT. Protein product: CASRLDGELFF.